A single sample is the source of the 32 T cell receptor beta chains below, sequenced in a study of T cells expressing NK-cell markers. From the 5' RACE reads, TCRdb lists one entry per CDR3 protein and no DNA. This sample's table has 200,000 to 300,000 distinct CDR3 sequences. The sequenced material came from blood T cells: a sorted CD56 or NKG2C T cell subset, CD4+ or CD8+ T cells, or bulk PBMC T cells (not recorded which). The receptors shown here come from a man aged 18-30 years in good health.

This chain joins TRBV29-1 and TRBJ2-1; there is no DNA to check the TCRdb D call of TRBD1. Germline CDR1 reads SQVTM; CDR2 reads ANQGSEA. The length of the CDR3 is 14 residues. The CDR3 sequence is CSVTGTGFSNEQFF.

The V call is TRBV21-1, the J call TRBJ2-1; lacking DNA, the TRBD1 call made by TCRdb goes unchecked. TRBV21-1 is noted as a pseudogene. The CDR3 covers 17 residues. The CDR3 sequence: CASSQKGPGTDYNEQFF.

The chain recombines TRBV27 with TRBJ2-7; TCRdb indicates TRBD1, and absent DNA this call remains unverified. Germline V CDR1 and CDR2: MNHEY, SMNVEV (reference sequence). This CDR3 contains 15 residues. The CDR3 protein is CASRFLDEGAYEQYF.

This sequence joins TRBV12-3 or TRBV12-4 and TRBJ2-1; TCRdb's D call of TRBD1 is untestable without DNA. The length of the CDR3 is 12 residues. CDR3 sequence: CASRTDSLEQFF.

The rearrangement links TRBV7-7 to TRBJ2-5; no DNA is available, so the TRBD1 call from TCRdb remains unchecked. The CDR3 length is 15 residues. CDR1 SSHAT and CDR2 FNYEAQ come from the germline V gene (reference sequence). The CDR3 spells CASSSGTGRQETQYF.

The chain carries TRBV12-3 or TRBV12-4 and TRBJ2-7; the TRBD1 assignment by TCRdb is unverifiable without DNA. CDR3 size: 15 residues. CDR3 residues: CASSLALGQTYEQYF.

The chain joins TRBV20-1 to TRBJ1-2; TCRdb calls TRBD1, which cannot be checked without DNA. The germline V gene encodes CDR1 DFQATT and CDR2 SNEGSKA (reference sequence). The CDR3 totals 11 residues. The CDR3 sequence is CSDGRDYGYTF.

The rearrangement joins TRBV20-1 to TRBJ1-2; no DNA is available, so the TRBD1 call from TCRdb remains unchecked. The CDR3 extends over 12 amino acids. Germline V CDR1 and CDR2: DFQATT, SNEGSKA (reference sequence). CDR3 amino acids: CRGGGTNYGYTF.

J is TRBJ2-6 and V is TRBV3-1. The germline gives CDR1 LGHDT, CDR2 YNNKEL (reference sequence). The CDR3 has 17 residues. The CDR3 reads CASSQDWATAGANVLTF.

This chain uses TRBV29-1 with TRBJ1-4; TCRdb returns TRBD1, unconfirmable since there is no DNA. Germline lookup yields CDR1 SQVTM and CDR2 ANQGSEA. The CDR3 loop spans 13 amino acids. CDR3 protein: CSVIGVPDEKLFF.

The chain has TRBV20-1 and TRBJ2-7. The CDR3 length is 14 residues. Germline CDR1 reads DFQATT; CDR2 reads SNEGSKA (reference sequence). CDR3 loop: CSASAAGNSYEQYF.

The J gene is TRBJ1-2, the V gene TRBV7-2. Germline CDR1 reads SGHTA; CDR2 reads FQGNSA. There are 13 residues in the CDR3. The CDR3 loop is CACRPTSQYGYTF.

This chain connects TRBV5-1 to TRBJ2-5. Germline V CDR1 and CDR2: SGHRS, YFSETQ. The CDR3 spans 11 residues. The chain's CDR3 is CASSHQETQYF.

The genes are TRBV11-3 and TRBJ2-7; no DNA is available, so the TRBD1 call from TCRdb remains unchecked. CDR3 length equals 14 residues. Germline-derived CDR1 and CDR2 are SGHNT and YENEEA. CDR3 residues: CASSFRDRGHEQYF.

This chain uses TRBV7-8 with TRBJ2-5. Germline values: CDR1 SGHVS, CDR2 FQNEAQ. The CDR3 spans 13 residues. The CDR3 spells CASSRQFQETQYF.

This chain connects TRBV10-2 to TRBJ2-1. This CDR3 comprises 15 residues. The germline gives CDR1 WSHSY, CDR2 SAAADI. CDR3 protein: CASQPSGSSYNEQFF.

The chain recombines TRBV7-2 with TRBJ1-4; TCRdb selects TRBD1, and the lack of DNA leaves this call unchecked. CDR3 length equals 14 residues. The germline gives CDR1 SGHTA, CDR2 FQGNSA. The CDR3 loop is CASSSDRVAEKLFF.

The chain uses TRBV20-1 and TRBJ2-1. CDR3 length equals 14 residues. CDR1 is DFQATT and CDR2 is SNEGSKA in the germline V gene (reference sequence). The CDR3 spells CSARDSEDDNEQFF.

This sequence joins TRBV20-1 and TRBJ1-2; TCRdb lists TRBD1, though no DNA is available to test this call. There are 15 residues in the CDR3. Germline V gene sequence: CDR1 DFQATT, CDR2 SNEGSKA (reference sequence). CDR3 sequence reads: CSASPLGQGIGGYTF.

The rearrangement joins TRBV2 to TRBJ2-5; the D gene TCRdb calls, TRBD2, cannot be checked with no DNA. This CDR3 is 15 amino acids long. The germline CDR1 and CDR2 sequences are SNHLY and FYNNEI. The CDR3 is CASSEVLAGRETQYF.

The chain links TRBV20-1 to TRBJ2-3; absent DNA, TCRdb's TRBD1 call cannot be checked. In germline, CDR1 is DFQATT, CDR2 SNEGSKA (reference sequence). This CDR3 has 14 amino acids. CDR3 protein: CSAPAGTVTDTQYF.

This sequence joins TRBV18 and TRBJ2-1; TCRdb reports TRBD2, a call that lacks DNA to check it against. There are 17 residues in the CDR3. CDR1 and CDR2 from the germline V gene are KGHSH and LQKENI. The CDR3 sequence: CASSLRTSASSYNEQFF.

The rearrangement links TRBV7-6 to TRBJ2-5; the D call from TCRdb, TRBD2, cannot be confirmed without DNA. Germline assignment: CDR1 SGHVS and CDR2 FNYEAQ. The CDR3 is made up of 16 amino acids. The chain's CDR3 is CASSPFNLASQETQYF.

The rearrangement joins TRBV6-5 to TRBJ1-2; the D call from TCRdb, TRBD1, cannot be confirmed without DNA. CDR3 size: 15 residues. CDR1 MNHEY and CDR2 SVGAGI come from the germline V gene. This chain's CDR3 is CASSYSRGRNYGYTF.

The chain carries TRBV5-4 and TRBJ2-3; TCRdb's assignment of TRBD1 cannot be checked, as there is no DNA. This CDR3 contains 15 residues. Germline V gene lookup returns CDR1 SGHNT and CDR2 YYREEE (reference sequence). Here the CDR3 reads CASSLGQTSTDTQYF. Combining the CDR3 with reference TRBV5-4 and TRBJ2-3 gives the whole variable domain ETGVTQSPTHLIKTRGQQVTLRCSSQSGHNTVSWYQQALGQGPQFIFQYYREEENGRGNFPPRFSGLQFPNYSSELNVNALELDDSALYLCASSLGQTSTDTQYFGPGTRLTVL.

This chain connects TRBV4-2 to TRBJ2-4; the D gene TCRdb calls, TRBD1, cannot be checked with no DNA. The CDR3 runs 15 residues. Germline-derived CDR1 and CDR2 are LGHNA and YNFKEQ. CDR3 amino acids: CASSQEFSGGDIQYF.

This chain links TRBV2 with TRBJ2-2; TCRdb selects TRBD2, and the lack of DNA leaves this call unchecked. Germline V gene sequence: CDR1 SNHLY, CDR2 FYNNEI. The CDR3 sequence is 13 residues long. CDR3 in amino acids: CASTASLTGELFF.

The CDR3 loop is CASSMFPGAGETQYF. The rearrangement links TRBV19 to TRBJ2-5; the D gene TCRdb calls, TRBD1, cannot be checked with no DNA. The germline gives CDR1 LNHDA, CDR2 SQIVND (reference sequence). The CDR3 loop spans 15 amino acids.

This CDR3 reads CASSYPETGELFF. This chain joins TRBV7-2 and TRBJ2-2. There are 13 residues in the CDR3. The germline gives CDR1 SGHTA, CDR2 FQGNSA.

The chain carries TRBV9 and TRBJ2-2; absent DNA, TCRdb's TRBD2 call cannot be checked. This CDR3 spans 12 amino acids. Germline values: CDR1 SGDLS, CDR2 YYNGEE. CDR3: CASSGEIGELFF. The full variable domain, rest sourced from reference TRBV9 and TRBJ2-2, is DSGVTQTPKHLITATGQRVTLRCSPRSGDLSVYWYQQSLDQGLQFLIQYYNGEERAKGNILERFSAQQFPDLHSELNLSSLELGDSALYFCASSGEIGELFFGEGSRLTVL.

The gene calls are TRBV15 and TRBJ1-1; without DNA, the TCRdb call of TRBD1 cannot be checked. Germline lookup yields CDR1 LNHNV and CDR2 YYDKDF (reference sequence). This CDR3 region has 16 residues. The CDR3 is CATSRHPRVKITEAFF. Based on the CDR3 plus reference TRBV15 and TRBJ1-1, the full variable domain is DAMVIQNPRYQVTQFGKPVTLSCSQTLNHNVMYWYQQKSSQAPKLLFHYYDKDFNNEADTPDNFQSRRPNTSFCFLDIRSPGLGDTAMYLCATSRHPRVKITEAFFGQGTRLTVV.

The chain uses TRBV7-2 and TRBJ2-5; TCRdb outputs TRBD1, but without DNA this stays unchecked. CDR1 is SGHTA, CDR2 FQGNSA, per germline. The CDR3 has 16 amino acids. This chain's CDR3 is CASSLLGGTAGETQYF.